One and the same sample provided the 18 T cell receptor beta chains below, sequenced in a study of blood T cell repertoires in COVID-19. Clones were sequenced by immunoSEQ multiplex PCR, and TCRdb holds only the in-frame ones, with some missing. The table includes a few hundred thousand clones, more than 70% detected once. Sequencing input: PBMCs or T cells enriched from blood (not recorded which). Source of these receptors: a woman aged 18-30 years who had recovered from COVID-19.

The genes are TRBV7-2 and TRBJ1-1; tentatively, D is TRBD1 (5 bases). This CDR3 spans 15 amino acids. The germline V gene has CDR1 SGHTA and CDR2 FQGNSA. Trimming removed 3 bases from V and 4 bases from J, with 15 bases in between. The CDR3 DNA is TGTGCCAGCAGCTTCTCGGATATGCAGGGCACTGAAGCTTTCTTT. Its translation: CASSFSDMQGTEAFF.

The chain carries TRBV7-6 and TRBJ1-2; 10 bases agree with TRBD1. Per germline, CDR1 SGHVS and CDR2 FNYEAQ. The CDR3 runs 18 residues. The junction had 16 bases not matched to a gene; V was cut back by 5 bases and J by 4 bases. In nucleotides, the CDR3 is TGTGCCAGCAGCGCAGCATCCGGGACAGGGGCCGTCGGCTATGGCTACACCTTC. Translated: CASSAASGTGAVGYGYTF.

The V gene is TRBV25-1, the J gene TRBJ1-4, with D perhaps matching TRBD1 (6 bases). This CDR3 region has 15 residues. V shed 7 bases and J shed 8 bases, with 20 bases lying between them. The germline V gene has CDR1 MGHDK and CDR2 SYGVNS. The CDR3 reads CASKAGGLNREKLFF. The CDR3 coding sequence is TGTGCCAGCAAAGCGGGGGGCCTTAATAGGGAAAAACTGTTTTTT. Supplemented by reference TRBV25-1 and TRBJ1-4, the full variable domain reads EADIYQTPRYLVIGTGKKITLECSQTMGHDKMYWYQQDPGMELHLIHYSYGVNSTEKGDLSSESTVSRIRTEHFPLTLESARPSHTSQYLCASKAGGLNREKLFFGSGTQLSVL.

The genes are TRBV4-1 and TRBJ2-1; TRBD2 agrees at 8 bases. The V and J ends lost 1 base and 4 bases, in that order; junction bases with no gene match: 12. The germline V gene encodes CDR1 MGHRA and CDR2 YSYEKL. The CDR3 totals 18 residues. For the CDR3, the DNA is TGCGCCAGCAGCCAAGGGTGGGCCAGCGGGGGAGGGTACAATGAGCAGTTCTTC. As protein: CASSQGWASGGGYNEQFF.

The chain employs TRBV21-1 and TRBJ2-2; the table's D gene call, TRBD1, was not cross checked with the DNA. TRBV21-1 is a listed pseudogene. The CDR3 runs 18 residues. The DNA of the CDR3 is TGTGCCAGCAGCACACCCGGGTGGGGGACAACTACCACCGGGGAGCTGTTTTTT. Its translation: CASSTPGWGTTTTGELFF.

The V gene is TRBV30, the J gene TRBJ2-5; 10 positions match TRBD2. The germline CDR1 and CDR2 sequences are GTSNPN and SVGIG (reference sequence). After removal of 4 bases from V and 5 bases from J, the junction contained 4 bases not matched to a gene. The CDR3 totals 13 residues. Here the CDR3 reads CAWTSGGLETQYF. In DNA, the CDR3 is TGTGCCTGGACTAGCGGGGGTTTGGAGACCCAGTACTTC. The complete variable domain, with remaining parts taken from reference TRBV30 and TRBJ2-5, reads SQTIHQWPATLVQPVGSPLSLECTVEGTSNPNLYWYRQAAGRGLQLLFYSVGIGQISSEVPQNLSASRPQDRQFILSSKKLLLSDSGFYLCAWTSGGLETQYFGPGTRLLVL.

CDR3 nucleotide sequence: TGTGCCAGCAGCCAAACAGGGGGGAACACTGAAGCTTTCTTT. It codes for CASSQTGGNTEAFF. The chain has TRBV7-9 and TRBJ1-1, with TRBD1 matching 8 bases. Trimming at V came to 5 bases and at J to 1 base, leaving 3 bases not matched to a gene. The CDR3 extends over 14 amino acids. Germline values: CDR1 SEHNR, CDR2 FQNEAQ (reference sequence).

The gene calls are TRBV12-3 or TRBV12-4 and TRBJ1-3; D is unresolved. Trimming left V 4 bases short and J 8 bases short, with 12 bases between. The CDR3 totals 13 residues. The CDR3 DNA is TGTGCCAGCAGTTCCCCTCCTCCCGACACCATATATTTT. Amino acids: CASSSPPPDTIYF.

The chain combines TRBV7-9 with TRBJ2-5; 9 nucleotides align to TRBD1. Germline V CDR1 and CDR2: SEHNR, FQNEAQ (reference sequence). The trim removed 5 bases at V and 3 bases at J, leaving 7 bases unmatched. The CDR3 length is 15 residues. The DNA for the CDR3 is TGTGCCAGCAGCACCTGGACAGGGGACAAAGAGACCCAGTACTTC. Translating gives CASSTWTGDKETQYF.

The chain combines TRBV19 with TRBJ1-3, with D hard to call. The CDR3 contains 18 residues. From germline, CDR1 is LNHDA and CDR2 SQIVND (reference sequence). V was pared by 5 bases and J by 7 bases, with 27 bases between. The CDR3 region has the DNA TGTGCCAGTAGTCCACGGGAACGATCGCCTGGATTTGGTAACACCATATATTTT. It encodes CASSPRERSPGFGNTIYF.

Of note for this clone: Other DNA variants within this sample encode the same CDR3. This chain joins TRBV2 and TRBJ2-7; D gene ambiguous. CDR3 length: 12 residues. The V end was cut by 4 bases, the J end by 0 bases, with 4 bases between. Germline V gives CDR1 SNHLY, CDR2 FYNNEI. Written as DNA, the CDR3 is TGTGCCAGCAGTGGCAGCTCCTACGAGCAGTACTTC. Translating it yields CASSGSSYEQYF.

This clone was seen more than once but under ten times. V usage is TRBV2 and J usage is TRBJ1-6; 9 bases map to TRBD1. With V trimmed by 8 bases and J by 9 bases, 8 bases remained unmatched. This CDR3 is built from 14 residues. Germline V CDR1 and CDR2: SNHLY, FYNNEI. The CDR3 nucleotides read TGTGCCAGCGGGGGGGGGACAGGGTCTTCACCCCTCCACTTT. The encoded protein is CASGGGTGSSPLHF.

The rearrangement links TRBV5-1 to TRBJ1-2; 7 positions agree with TRBD1. With V trimmed by 10 bases and J by 4 bases, 10 bases remained unmatched. Germline CDR1 SGHRS, CDR2 YFSETQ. The CDR3 consists of 13 residues. CDR3 protein: CASGETGSYGYTF. The DNA of the CDR3 is TGCGCCTCCGGAGAGACAGGGAGCTATGGCTACACCTTC.

This chain links TRBV30 with TRBJ2-7; no clear D. Germline values: CDR1 GTSNPN, CDR2 SVGIG (reference sequence). The V and J ends lost 4 bases and 2 bases respectively, with 15 bases between them. This CDR3 spans 14 amino acids. CDR3 DNA: TGTGCCTGGAAATTTGGGCAGTCGACCTACGAGCAGTACTTC. Encoded protein: CAWKFGQSTYEQYF.

The chain carries TRBV13 and TRBJ2-5; 13 positions agree with TRBD2. This CDR3 spans 16 amino acids. The V gene end was trimmed by 4 bases and the J gene end by 1 base; junction bases not matched to a gene: 3. Per germline, CDR1 PRHDT and CDR2 FYEKMQ (reference sequence). In DNA form, the CDR3 reads TGTGCCAGCAGCTCGGGACTAGCGGGGCTCCAAGAGACCCAGTACTTC. This sequence encodes CASSSGLAGLQETQYF.

The V gene is TRBV12-3 or TRBV12-4, the J gene TRBJ1-1; the D gene is possibly TRBD1 (5 bases). The CDR3 runs 13 residues. Trimming left V 1 base short and J 6 bases short, with 9 bases between. DNA of the CDR3: TGTGCCAGCAGTTTAGAGGGGAGGGCTGAAGCTTTCTTT. Its protein product is CASSLEGRAEAFF.

This chain links TRBV30 with TRBJ1-3; 10 bases map to TRBD1. Germline V lookup: CDR1 GTSNPN, CDR2 SVGIG (reference sequence). The J segment lost 2 bases and the V segment lost 1 base, leaving 2 bases of the junction unmatched. This CDR3 region has 15 residues. In DNA, the CDR3 is TGTGCCTGGAGTGAGGGGACAGGGGCTGGAAACACCATATATTTT. Its protein is CAWSEGTGAGNTIYF.

The CDR3 reads CASSELLAGNTIYF. The CDR3 coding sequence is TGTGCCAGCAGTGAATTACTAGCCGGAAACACCATATATTTT. This rearrangement joins TRBV6-1 to TRBJ1-3; D is undetermined. The V end lost 2 bases, the J end lost 4 bases, and 9 bases lay between the germline ends. CDR3 length equals 14 residues. The germline V gene encodes CDR1 MNHNS and CDR2 SASEGT.